These T cell receptor beta chains were read from a single sample in a study of shared clonotypes between healthy human individuals. Sequencing used immunoSEQ multiplex PCR; TCRdb keeps in-frame clones, though not all of them. Among approximately 2,000,000 clones listed, roughly 92% were seen once. The sequencing input was naive CD4+ T cells from PBMCs. All receptors derive from a man between 18 and 35 years old in good health. Some clones in this sample may be carry-over from other donors' samples. The CDR3 runs from the conserved cysteine through the conserved F or W. A D gene is named only where the DNA matches it firmly. Only some rows state a clone size, as once, few, many or a class for expanded clones.

-	-	TRBV9	TRBJ1-1	TGTGCCAGCAGCGTCACCCCGGGCACTGAAGCTTTCTTT	CASSVTPGTEAFF
TRBD2	-	TRBV27	TRBJ2-1	TGTGCCAGCATCCCCCCTTGGGGGGTTAGCGGGAGGGCATTTAGTGTTGAGCAGTTCTTC	CASIPPWGVSGRAFSVEQFF
-	-	TRBV11-2	TRBJ1-4	TGTGCCAGCAGCTCTAACAGACTAGGTGGTGAAAAACTGTTTTTT	CASSSNRLGGEKLFF
-	-	TRBV5-4	TRBJ2-3	TGTGCCAGCAGCTCGAGGAACAGGGAGCCGACGGATACGCAGTATTTT	CASSSRNREPTDTQYF
-	-	TRBV4-2	TRBJ2-4	TGTGCCAGCAGCCAAGAGGGGAATCGGTTAGCTGTAGGGAACATTCAGTACTTC	CASSQEGNRLAVGNIQYF
-	once	TRBV5-1	TRBJ2-7	TGCGCCAGCAGCCCCGGTGGGGGAGTCGAGCAGTACTTC	CASSPGGGVEQYF
-	-	TRBV6-5	TRBJ2-5	TGTGCCAGCAGTCGGACGCGCCTCCAAGAGACCCAGTACTTC	CASSRTRLQETQYF
-	few	TRBV28	TRBJ1-5	TGTGCCAGCAGTCCCGGGACACCAAGCAATCAGCCCCAGCATTTT	CASSPGTPSNQPQHF
-	-	TRBV7-3	TRBJ2-2	TGTGCCAGCAGCTTAACAGGAGGCACCGGGGAGCTGTTTTTT	CASSLTGGTGELFF
-	few	TRBV28	TRBJ1-1	TGTGCCAGCAGCCCGCCCGGGGGGCACACTGAAGCTTTCTTT	CASSPPGGHTEAFF
-	-	TRBV7-9	TRBJ2-3	TGTGCCAGCAGCTTCCGCCAATCTTCAGGGGTTCAGGATACGCAGTATTTT	CASSFRQSSGVQDTQYF
TRBD2	once	TRBV28	TRBJ2-3	TGTGCCAGCGCGGGGGGGGGCCGCACAGATACGCAGTATTTT	CASAGGGRTDTQYF
-	-	TRBV11-1	TRBJ2-7	TGTGCCAGCACCCCAGGAAGCGGCCCTTCCTACGAGCAGTACTTC	CASTPGSGPSYEQYF
TRBD1	-	TRBV2	TRBJ2-7	TGTGCCAGCAAACGGGACAGGTCGAGCTCCTACGAGCAGTACTTC	CASKRDRSSSYEQYF
-	-	TRBV2	TRBJ1-2	TGTGCCAGCAGCAAAGAGGGGGGGCAAGGGCTGTATGGCTACACCTTC	CASSKEGGQGLYGYTF
TRBD2	-	TRBV30	TRBJ2-3	TGTGCCTGGACTAGCGGGGGACTTTCGGGCGGGCAGTATTTT	CAWTSGGLSGGQYF
-	-	TRBV6-4	TRBJ2-4	TGTGCCAGCAGTACAGGGCTACTAGCCAAAAACATTCAGTACTTC	CASSTGLLAKNIQYF
-	-	TRBV18	TRBJ2-7	TGTGCCAGCTCACCCAAAGGGACTTTCTACGAGCAGTACTTC	CASSPKGTFYEQYF
-	-	TRBV29-1	TRBJ2-3	TGCAGCGCTCCTAGTGAGGGAGGCGCAGGGTCAACAGATACGCAGTATTTT	CSAPSEGGAGSTDTQYF
TRBD2	-	TRBV19	TRBJ2-4	TGTGCCAGTAGTGGGCCGACTAGCGGGAGCCCTGGCATTCAGTACTTC	CASSGPTSGSPGIQYF